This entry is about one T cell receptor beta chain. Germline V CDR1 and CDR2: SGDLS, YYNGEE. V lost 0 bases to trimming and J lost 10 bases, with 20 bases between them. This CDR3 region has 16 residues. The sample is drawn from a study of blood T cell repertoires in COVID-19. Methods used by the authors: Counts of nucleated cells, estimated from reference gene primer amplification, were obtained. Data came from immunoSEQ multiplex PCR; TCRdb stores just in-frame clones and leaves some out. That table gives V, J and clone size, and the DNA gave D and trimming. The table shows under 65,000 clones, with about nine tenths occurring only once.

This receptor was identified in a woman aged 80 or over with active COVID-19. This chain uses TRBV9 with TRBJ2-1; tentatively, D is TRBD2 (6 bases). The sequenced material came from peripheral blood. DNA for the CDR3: TGTGCCAGCAGCGTAGGCGCTAGGGCGGCGGGGAGCGAGCAGTTCTTC. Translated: CASSVGARAAGSEQFF.